This TCR beta chain was captured by sequencing in a study of blood T cell repertoires in COVID-19. Turning to the study itself: The United States, Italy and Spain supplied acute and convalescent COVID-19 samples. PBMCs, B-cell-depleted T cells, or T cells were the source of the cDNA or gDNA that made up the material.

The germline V and J ends were trimmed by 3 bases and 2 bases, with 12 bases remaining between them. The CDR3 length is 15 residues. Germline-derived CDR1 and CDR2 are SGHRS and YFSETQ. Original analysis: Amplification from reference gene primers served as the basis for estimated nucleated cell counts. Using immunoSEQ multiplex PCR, the repertoire was profiled, and TCRdb retains in-frame clones only, with some absent. From that table come the V and J calls and clone size; the DNA was used to work out D and trimming. This table has roughly 190,000 clones, 84% appearing once. Seattle enrolled patients during active infection and tracked them longitudinally.

V is TRBV5-1 and J is TRBJ2-1; possible D gene TRBD1, 6 bases. The material sequenced was peripheral blood. The receptor's source is an older woman with COVID-19, enrolled during active disease. CDR3 coding DNA: TGCGCCAGCAGCTCGGGACAAGTCCCCTACAATGAGCAGTTCTTC. The encoded protein is CASSSGQVPYNEQFF.